This TCR beta chain came from a study of cytomegalovirus exposure and HLA in healthy donors. Findings and caveats of the study: Among the most significant clusters, several appeared linked to common viral pathogens in a later analysis. Later work found most CMV-associated TCR beta chains apparently HLA-restricted. Some TCR beta chains (164 of them) were listed as cytomegalovirus-associated.

In the PCR, 60 Vbeta and 13 Jbeta primers were used. The assay was immunoSEQ multiplex PCR, and TCRdb's table has in-frame clones only and misses some. The sample has roughly 130,000 clones, around 77% seen once. Germline assignment: CDR1 GTSNPN and CDR2 SVGIG (reference sequence). The CDR3 is 14 amino acids. J was trimmed by 2 bases and V by 2 bases; bases with no gene match: 5. At sampling all donors were nominally healthy, likely with unrecorded immune exposures. Comment on this clone: The antigen remains unidentified.

The chain is built from TRBV30 and TRBJ1-2; the match to TRBD1 covers 7 bases. The TCR was taken from a man younger than 35 in good health and CMV-seronegative. Input material: PBMCs. The CDR3 region is CAWSMPGQNYGYTF. CDR3 nucleotides: TGTGCCTGGAGTATGCCGGGACAGAACTATGGCTACACCTTC.